Presented here are 14 T cell receptor beta chains from one specimen sequenced in a study of T cell repertoires and HLA-DP antigens. Their antigens remain unidentified. Clones were sequenced by immunoSEQ multiplex PCR, and TCRdb holds only the in-frame ones, with some missing. The sample includes over 60,000 clones, roughly 77% of them seen just once. Specimen: CD4+ T cells from PBMCs. Source of these receptors: a man between 60 and 75 years old in good health and CMV-seronegative.

The chain has TRBV6-5 and TRBJ2-1; 10 positions match TRBD2. In germline, CDR1 is MNHEY, CDR2 SVGAGI. Trimming removed 6 bases from V and 6 bases from J; junction bases left unmatched: 8. The length of the CDR3 is 15 residues. CDR3 residues: CASRGSGRVGNEQFF. The CDR3 coding sequence is TGTGCCAGCAGAGGCAGCGGGAGGGTCGGCAATGAGCAGTTCTTC.

This chain links TRBV29-1 with TRBJ1-1, with 8 bases identical to TRBD1. Losses at the gene ends were 1 base for V and 4 bases for J; bases not matched to a gene: 5. The CDR3 length is 14 residues. CDR1 SQVTM and CDR2 ANQGSEA come from the germline V gene. In nucleotides, the CDR3 is TGCAGCGTTGAAGCGCTAGGGACAGGCACTGAAGCTTTCTTT. The encoded protein is CSVEALGTGTEAFF.

The gene calls are TRBV7-8 and TRBJ1-6; D is undetermined. Trimming stripped 2 bases from V and 9 bases from J, with 11 bases between. The CDR3 sequence is 14 residues long. Germline V lookup: CDR1 SGHVS, CDR2 FQNEAQ. In DNA form, the CDR3 reads TGTGCCAGCAGCTTATGGCAGGATGGTTCACCCCTCCACTTT. This codes for CASSLWQDGSPLHF.

This clone has just a few counts. The chain links TRBV2 to TRBJ1-5; 8 nucleotides align to TRBD1. The J segment lost 5 bases and the V segment lost 5 bases, leaving 5 bases of the junction unmatched. Germline V gene lookup returns CDR1 SNHLY and CDR2 FYNNEI. The CDR3 runs to 14 residues. CDR3 sequence: CASSPQGGDQPQHF. The CDR3 nucleotides read TGTGCCAGCAGTCCACAGGGGGGAGATCAGCCCCAGCATTTT.

V and J are TRBV4-1 and TRBJ2-1, with 11 bases lining up with TRBD2. J gave up 9 bases and V 1 base, and 2 bases lay outside the gene matches. Germline CDR1 and CDR2: MGHRA and YSYEKL. This CDR3 contains 14 residues. The CDR3 DNA reads as TGCGCCAGCAGCCAAGGTCTAGCGGGGGGTGAGCAGTTCTTC. Its translation: CASSQGLAGGEQFF.

V usage is TRBV12-5 and J usage is TRBJ2-1; D is undetermined. The germline V gene has CDR1 LGHNT and CDR2 FRNRAP. The CDR3 is made up of 14 amino acids. V lost 0 bases, J lost 4 bases, and 7 bases lay in between. CDR3 in amino acids: CASGLVPQYNEQFF. CDR3 bases: TGTGCTAGTGGTTTGGTACCACAGTACAATGAGCAGTTCTTC.

This clone was detected only once. V usage is TRBV7-2 and J usage is TRBJ1-3; possible D gene TRBD1, 5 bases. Trimming stripped 3 bases from V and 4 bases from J, with 13 bases between. The CDR3 contains 15 residues. Germline V gene data show CDR1 as SGHTA and CDR2 as FQGNSA. The CDR3 is CASSFGGVRGNTIYF. As DNA, the CDR3 is TGTGCCAGCAGCTTCGGAGGGGTGCGCGGAAACACCATATATTTT.

The genes are TRBV9 and TRBJ2-3; 7 bases align to TRBD2. The germline CDR1 and CDR2 sequences are SGDLS and YYNGEE. The CDR3 length is 14 residues. This CDR3 is CATGGGTGTDTQYF. CDR3 sequence (DNA): TGTGCTACGGGGGGAGGCACCGGCACAGATACGCAGTATTTT.

The chain employs TRBV5-1 and TRBJ2-1; D assignment may be TRBD1 or TRBD2 (5 bases each). Germline V gene lookup returns CDR1 SGHRS and CDR2 YFSETQ. The CDR3 has 15 amino acids. V was shortened by 2 bases and J by 5 bases, with 14 bases between the two germline ends. The CDR3 nucleotides read TGCGCCAGCAGCTTCGAGGGGTGGGGTGACAATGAGCAGTTCTTC. Its protein product is CASSFEGWGDNEQFF.

The chain recombines TRBV4-2 with TRBJ2-1, with 11 nucleotides matching TRBD2. Unmatched junction bases numbered 0, after V lost 2 bases and J lost 3 bases. This CDR3 spans 15 amino acids. Germline V gene lookup returns CDR1 LGHNA and CDR2 YNFKEQ. CDR3 residues: CASSQTSGSYNEQFF. The CDR3 DNA sequence: TGTGCCAGCAGCCAAACTAGCGGGAGCTACAATGAGCAGTTCTTC.

This clone was seen more than once but under ten times. The chain carries TRBV19 and TRBJ1-2; 7 bases are a match to TRBD1. CDR1 and CDR2 from the germline V gene are LNHDA and SQIVND (reference sequence). Losses at the gene ends were 0 bases for V and 5 bases for J; bases not matched to a gene: 3. This CDR3 is 14 amino acids long. The CDR3 nucleotides read TGTGCCAGTAGTATAGAACAGGGGAGGTATGGCTACACCTTC. Its translation is CASSIEQGRYGYTF.

This chain joins TRBV5-1 and TRBJ2-3; 8 bases fit TRBD1. Germline V gene lookup returns CDR1 SGHRS and CDR2 YFSETQ. Trimming took 1 base from V and 6 from J; bases not matched to a gene: 10. CDR3 length: 16 residues. DNA for the CDR3: TGCGCCAGCAGCTTGCAACCGGGACAGGTTCTTGATACGCAGTATTTT. Translation gives CASSLQPGQVLDTQYF.

This clone was seen only a few times. A read error is possible here, since a much larger clone lies one base away. The V gene is TRBV14, the J gene TRBJ1-5, with D tentatively TRBD1 (5 bases). Germline loops: CDR1 SGHDN, CDR2 FVKESK. This CDR3 is 13 amino acids long. Trimming pared 4 bases from V and 1 base from J, leaving 5 bases between. CDR3 region: CASSRDSNQPQHF. In DNA, the CDR3 is TGTGCCAGCAGCCGGGACAGCAATCAGCCCCAGCATTTT.

This chain joins TRBV5-6 and TRBJ2-1; 8 bases agree with TRBD2. The V gene end was trimmed by 4 bases and the J gene end by 3 bases; junction bases not matched to a gene: 6. Germline CDR1 and CDR2: SGHDT and YYEEEE. The CDR3 runs to 15 residues. DNA for the CDR3: TGTGCCAGCAGCCTTAGCGGGACCTACTACAATGAGCAGTTCTTC. Protein product: CASSLSGTYYNEQFF.